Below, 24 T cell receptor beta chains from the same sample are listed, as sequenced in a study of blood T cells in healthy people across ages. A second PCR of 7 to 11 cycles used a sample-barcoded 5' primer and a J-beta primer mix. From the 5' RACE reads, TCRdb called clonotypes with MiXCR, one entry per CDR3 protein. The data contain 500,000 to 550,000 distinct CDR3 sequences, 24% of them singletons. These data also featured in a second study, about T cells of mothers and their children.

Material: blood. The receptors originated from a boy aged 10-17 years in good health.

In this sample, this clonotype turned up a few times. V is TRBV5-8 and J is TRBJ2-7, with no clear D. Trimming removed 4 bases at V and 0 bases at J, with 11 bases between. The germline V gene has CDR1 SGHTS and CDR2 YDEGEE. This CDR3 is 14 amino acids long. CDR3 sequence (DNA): TGTGCCAGCAGCGAGACACGACCCTCCTACGAGCAGTACTTC. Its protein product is CASSETRPSYEQYF.

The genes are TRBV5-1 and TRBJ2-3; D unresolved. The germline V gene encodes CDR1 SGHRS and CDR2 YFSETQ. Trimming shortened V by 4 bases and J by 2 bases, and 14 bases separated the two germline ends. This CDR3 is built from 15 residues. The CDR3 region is CASSAAVGFTDTQYF. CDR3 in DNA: TGCGCCAGCAGCGCAGCAGTAGGCTTCACAGATACGCAGTATTTT.

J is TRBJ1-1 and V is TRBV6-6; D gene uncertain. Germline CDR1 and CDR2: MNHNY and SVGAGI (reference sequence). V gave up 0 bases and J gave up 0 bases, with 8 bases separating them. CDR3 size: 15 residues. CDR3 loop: CASSYSTRLNTEAFF. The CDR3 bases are TGTGCCAGCAGTTACTCGACCAGATTGAACACTGAAGCTTTCTTT.

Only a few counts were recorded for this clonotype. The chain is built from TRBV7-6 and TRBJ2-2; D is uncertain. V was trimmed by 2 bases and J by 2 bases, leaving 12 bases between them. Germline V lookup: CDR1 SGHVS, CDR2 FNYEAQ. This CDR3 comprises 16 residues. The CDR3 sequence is CASSLTGAANTGELFF. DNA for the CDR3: TGTGCCAGCAGCTTAACCGGCGCTGCAAACACCGGGGAGCTGTTTTTT.

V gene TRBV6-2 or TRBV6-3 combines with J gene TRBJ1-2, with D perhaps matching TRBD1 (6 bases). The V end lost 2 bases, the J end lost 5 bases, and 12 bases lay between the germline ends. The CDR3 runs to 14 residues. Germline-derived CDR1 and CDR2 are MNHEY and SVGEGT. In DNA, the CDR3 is TGTGCCAGCAGTTACGAGACAGGTTTATATGGCTACACCTTC. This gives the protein CASSYETGLYGYTF.

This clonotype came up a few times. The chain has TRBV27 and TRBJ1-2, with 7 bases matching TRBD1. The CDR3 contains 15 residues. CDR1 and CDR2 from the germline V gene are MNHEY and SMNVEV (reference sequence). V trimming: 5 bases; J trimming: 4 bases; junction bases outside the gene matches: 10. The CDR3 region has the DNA TGTGCCAGCAGTCCCGTACGACAGGGCCTCTATGGCTACACCTTC. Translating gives CASSPVRQGLYGYTF.

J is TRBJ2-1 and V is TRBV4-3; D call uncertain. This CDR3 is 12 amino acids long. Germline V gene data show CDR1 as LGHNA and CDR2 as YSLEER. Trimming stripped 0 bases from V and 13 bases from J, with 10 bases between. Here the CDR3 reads CASSQDRRYQFF. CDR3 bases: TGCGCCAGCAGCCAAGACCGTCGATACCAGTTCTTC.

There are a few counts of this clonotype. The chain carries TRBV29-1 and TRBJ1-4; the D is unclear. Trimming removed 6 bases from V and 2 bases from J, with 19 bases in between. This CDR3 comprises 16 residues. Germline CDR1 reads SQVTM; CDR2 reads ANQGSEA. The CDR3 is CSVKAGSFGTNEKLFF. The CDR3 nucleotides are TGCAGCGTAAAGGCCGGGTCATTTGGGACTAATGAAAAACTGTTTTTT.

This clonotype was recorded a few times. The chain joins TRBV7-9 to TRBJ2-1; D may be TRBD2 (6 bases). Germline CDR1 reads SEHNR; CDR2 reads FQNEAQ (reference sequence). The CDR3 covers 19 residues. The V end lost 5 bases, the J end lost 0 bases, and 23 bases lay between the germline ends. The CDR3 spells CASSNPSDGSYPSYNEQFF. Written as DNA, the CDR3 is TGTGCCAGCAGCAACCCCAGTGACGGGAGCTACCCCTCCTACAATGAGCAGTTCTTC.

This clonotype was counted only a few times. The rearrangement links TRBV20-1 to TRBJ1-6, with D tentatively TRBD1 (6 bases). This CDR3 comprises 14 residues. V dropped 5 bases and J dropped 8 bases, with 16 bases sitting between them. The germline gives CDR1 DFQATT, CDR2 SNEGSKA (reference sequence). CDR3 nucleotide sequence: TGCAGTGCTCCTGTCCCTTCAGGGGATTCACCCCTCCACTTT. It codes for CSAPVPSGDSPLHF.

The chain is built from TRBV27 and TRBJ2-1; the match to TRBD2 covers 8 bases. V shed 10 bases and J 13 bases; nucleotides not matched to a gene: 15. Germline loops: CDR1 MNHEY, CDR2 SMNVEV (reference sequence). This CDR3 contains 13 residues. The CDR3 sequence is CATRVAGGSEQFF. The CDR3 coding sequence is TGTGCCACGAGGGTGGCGGGAGGTAGTGAACAGTTCTTC.

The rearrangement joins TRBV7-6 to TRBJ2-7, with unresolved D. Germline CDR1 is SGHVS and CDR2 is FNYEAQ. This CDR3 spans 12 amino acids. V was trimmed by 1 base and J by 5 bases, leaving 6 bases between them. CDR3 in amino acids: CASSLELDEQYF. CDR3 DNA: TGTGCCAGCAGCTTAGAATTGGACGAGCAGTACTTC.

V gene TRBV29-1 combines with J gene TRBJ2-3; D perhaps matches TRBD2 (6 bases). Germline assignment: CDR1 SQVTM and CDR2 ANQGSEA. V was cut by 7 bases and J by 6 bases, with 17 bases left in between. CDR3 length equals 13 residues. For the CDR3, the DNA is TGCAGCGCGTGGGACTCAAAGGCGGATACGCAGTATTTT. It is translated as CSAWDSKADTQYF.

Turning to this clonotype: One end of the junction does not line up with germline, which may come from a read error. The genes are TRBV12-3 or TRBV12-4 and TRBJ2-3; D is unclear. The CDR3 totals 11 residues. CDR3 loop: CASILADMQYF. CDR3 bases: TGTGCCAGCATCCTCGCAGATATGCAGTATTTT.

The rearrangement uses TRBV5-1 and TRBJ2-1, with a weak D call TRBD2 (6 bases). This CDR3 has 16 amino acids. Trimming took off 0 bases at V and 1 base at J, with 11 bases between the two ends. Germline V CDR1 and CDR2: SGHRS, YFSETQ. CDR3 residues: CASSLEVGGSYNEQFF. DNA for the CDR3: TGCGCCAGCAGCTTGGAGGTGGGAGGTTCCTACAATGAGCAGTTCTTC. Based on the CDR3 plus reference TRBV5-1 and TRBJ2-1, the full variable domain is KAGVTQTPRYLIKTRGQQVTLSCSPISGHRSVSWYQQTPGQGLQFLFEYFSETQRNKGNFPGRFSGRQFSNSRSEMNVSTLELGDSALYLCASSLEVGGSYNEQFFGPGTRLTVL.

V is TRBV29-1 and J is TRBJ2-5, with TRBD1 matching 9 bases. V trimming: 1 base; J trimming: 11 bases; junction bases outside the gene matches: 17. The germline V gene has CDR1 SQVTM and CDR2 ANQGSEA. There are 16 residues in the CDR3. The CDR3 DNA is TGCAGCGTTGAAGCGGCCTCGCTCGGACAGGGGAGGGAGCAGTACTTC. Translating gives CSVEAASLGQGREQYF.

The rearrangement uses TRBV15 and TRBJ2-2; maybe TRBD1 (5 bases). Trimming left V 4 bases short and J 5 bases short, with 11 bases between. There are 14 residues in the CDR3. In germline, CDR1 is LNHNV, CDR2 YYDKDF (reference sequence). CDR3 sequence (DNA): TGTGCCACCAGCATTCCGACAGAAACCGGGGAGCTGTTTTTT. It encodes CATSIPTETGELFF.

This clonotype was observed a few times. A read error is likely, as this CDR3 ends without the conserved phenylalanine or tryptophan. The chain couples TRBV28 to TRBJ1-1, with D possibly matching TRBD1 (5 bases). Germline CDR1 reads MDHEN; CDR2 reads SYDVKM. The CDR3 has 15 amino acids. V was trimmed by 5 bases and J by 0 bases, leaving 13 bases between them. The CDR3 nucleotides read TGTGCCAGCAGTCATGCCGGGACGGTGAACACTGAAGCTTTCCTT. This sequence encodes CASSHAGTVNTEAFL.

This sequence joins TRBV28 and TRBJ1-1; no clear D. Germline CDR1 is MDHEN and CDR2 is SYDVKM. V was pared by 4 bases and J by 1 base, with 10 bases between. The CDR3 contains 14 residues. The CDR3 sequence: CASSSYMSNTEAFF. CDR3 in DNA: TGTGCCAGCAGTTCGTACATGTCGAACACTGAAGCTTTCTTT.

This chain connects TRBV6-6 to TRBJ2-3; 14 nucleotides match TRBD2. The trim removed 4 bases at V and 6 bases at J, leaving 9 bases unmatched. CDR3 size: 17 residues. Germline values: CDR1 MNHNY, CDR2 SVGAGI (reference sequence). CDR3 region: CASSSPGLAGESDTQYF. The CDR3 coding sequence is TGTGCCAGCAGTTCACCGGGACTAGCGGGGGAATCTGATACGCAGTATTTT.

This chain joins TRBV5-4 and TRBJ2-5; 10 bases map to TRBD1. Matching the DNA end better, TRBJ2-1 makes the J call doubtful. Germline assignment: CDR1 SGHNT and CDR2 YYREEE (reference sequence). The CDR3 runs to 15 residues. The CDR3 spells CASSADRGQSNEQFF. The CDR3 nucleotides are TGTGCCAGCAGCGCAGACAGGGGGCAGTCCAATGAGCAGTTCTTC.

CDR3 coding DNA: TGTGCCAGCAGTTCAGGAGGGGGGATACCCAATGAGCAGTTCTTC. Translating it yields CASSSGGGIPNEQFF. The chain carries TRBV28 and TRBJ2-1; D is possibly TRBD1 or TRBD2 (6 bases each). The germline CDR1 and CDR2 sequences are MDHEN and SYDVKM. Trimming took 4 bases from V and 6 from J, leaving 16 bases between them. The CDR3 sequence is 15 residues long.

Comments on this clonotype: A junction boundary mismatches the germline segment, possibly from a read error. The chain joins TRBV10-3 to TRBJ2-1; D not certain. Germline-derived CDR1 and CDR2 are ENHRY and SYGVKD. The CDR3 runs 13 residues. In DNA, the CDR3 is TGTGCCATCAGTGAGAGCTCCTACAGTGAGCAGTTCTTC. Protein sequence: CAISESSYSEQFF.

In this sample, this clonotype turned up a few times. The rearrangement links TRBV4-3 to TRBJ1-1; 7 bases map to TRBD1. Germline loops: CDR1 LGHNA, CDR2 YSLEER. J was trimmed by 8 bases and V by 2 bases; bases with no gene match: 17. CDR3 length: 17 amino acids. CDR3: CASSQSTRGGQLIEAFF. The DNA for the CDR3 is TGCGCCAGCAGCCAATCCACAAGGGGGGGACAGCTTATAGAAGCTTTCTTT.